Listed below are T cell receptor beta chains from one sample, sequenced in a study of blood T cell repertoires in COVID-19. Repertoires were generated with immunoSEQ multiplex PCR, while TCRdb's copy carries only in-frame clones and drops some. In the table there are just over 250,000 clones, about 88% of which are singletons. Sequencing was performed on peripheral blood. These TCRs come from a man aged 55 to 69 who had recovered from COVID-19. Both conserved end residues are part of each CDR3. The D gene is left open where the match is weak. Clone size is stated in some rows and not others, as once, few, many or a class when expanded.

V	J	D	size	DNA	CDR3
TRBV9	TRBJ1-6	.	.	TGTGCCAGCAGCGTAGGAGATACGACCTATAATTCACCCCTCCACTTT	CASSVGDTTYNSPLHF
TRBV4-1	TRBJ1-5	TRBD1	.	TGCGCCAGCAGCCAGGGACCGGGACAGCCAAATCAGCCCCAGCATTTT	CASSQGPGQPNQPQHF
TRBV2	TRBJ2-7	.	.	TGTGCCACCCTAAAGGGGCAGGGGACCTTGGACGAGCAGTACTTC	CATLKGQGTLDEQYF
TRBV2	TRBJ2-5	TRBD2	.	TGTGCCAGCAGCGGGGCTAGCGGGGGGGTAGGATTTGGCGAGACCCAGTACTTC	CASSGASGGVGFGETQYF
TRBV9	TRBJ1-2	.	.	TGTGCCAGCAGGCAAGGGACAACGGAACGTACTAGGGACTATGGCTACACCTTC	CASRQGTTERTRDYGYTF
TRBV10-1	TRBJ2-5	TRBD2	.	TGCGCCAAATCTATACAACGACTAGCAGGAGAGACCCAGTACTTC	CAKSIQRLAGETQYF
TRBV11-2	TRBJ2-5	TRBD1	.	TGTGCCAGCAGCTTAGGGGACAGGGATAGCGAGACCCAGTACTTC	CASSLGDRDSETQYF
TRBV7-9	TRBJ1-1	.	.	TGTGCCAGCAGCCAATGGGGGGACGGCACTGAAGCTTTCTTT	CASSQWGDGTEAFF
TRBV6-6	TRBJ2-2	.	.	TGTGCCAGCAGGCTAGGAACCGGGGAGCTGTTTTTT	CASRLGTGELFF
TRBV6-1	TRBJ1-2	.	.	TGTGCCAGCAGTGACGGCGGACTCTCTAACTATGGCTACACCTTC	CASSDGGLSNYGYTF
TRBV6-5	TRBJ1-1	.	.	TGTGCCACCACCACGTCGGTTTGGACAGTTGAAGCTTTCTTT	CATTTSVWTVEAFF
TRBV4-2	TRBJ2-5	.	.	TGTGCCAGCAGCCACTCGTGGGAGCGGTCCCCCCCACAGACCCAGTACTTC	CASSHSWERSPPQTQYF
TRBV10-1	TRBJ2-3	TRBD2	.	TGCGCCAGCAGTGCTAGCGGGGGGCCCGGAGATACGCAGTATTTT	CASSASGGPGDTQYF
TRBV5-1	TRBJ1-1	.	.	TGCGCCAGCAGACCTGACACATTAATGAACACTGAAGCTTTCTTT	CASRPDTLMNTEAFF
TRBV7-2	TRBJ2-7	TRBD1	.	TGTGCCAGCAGCTTAGGGGCAGGGGGTCCCTACGAGCAGTACTTC	CASSLGAGGPYEQYF
TRBV12-3/TRBV12-4	TRBJ2-3	.	.	TGTGCCACTGGGGGGACTAGCACAGATACGCAGTATTTT	CATGGTSTDTQYF
TRBV12-3/TRBV12-4	TRBJ1-2	.	.	TGTGCCAGCACCCAAAGGGAGGGCTACACCTTC	CASTQREGYTF
TRBV5-4	TRBJ2-3	TRBD1	.	TGTGCCAGCAGCTCTGGGGACAGGGGGCGCGCAGATACGCAGTATTTT	CASSSGDRGRADTQYF
TRBV9	TRBJ2-2	.	.	TGTGCCAGCACCCCGACAGGACAGTTGAACACCGGGGAGCTGTTTTTT	CASTPTGQLNTGELFF
TRBV6-2/TRBV6-3	TRBJ1-3	.	few	TGTGCCAGCAGTTACGAGGCCTGGTCGAGCTCTGGAAACACCATATATTTT	CASSYEAWSSSGNTIYF
TRBV6-5	TRBJ1-2	TRBD1	.	TGTGCCAGCAGGCGGGGACAGTTATATGGCTACACCTTC	CASRRGQLYGYTF
TRBV11-2	TRBJ1-4	TRBD1	.	TGTGCCAGCAGCTTAGTTCGGGACAGCTGGCTGTTTTTT	CASSLVRDSWLFF
TRBV24-1	TRBJ2-3	.	.	TGTGCCACCAGCCCCTTGGGGGGGGGCCGTGATACGCAGTATTTT	CATSPLGGGRDTQYF
TRBV5-1	TRBJ1-6	.	once	TGCGCCAGCAGCTTGGGACAGTCGAAGAGTGGGCCCCTCCACTTT	CASSLGQSKSGPLHF
TRBV6-6	TRBJ2-7	.	.	TGTGCCAGCAGTTACCTTCATGGACCGCAATCGGGGGTAGAGTACTTC	CASSYLHGPQSGVEYF
TRBV27	TRBJ2-2	.	.	TGTGCCAGCAGTTACGCGCAGGGGCGAACCGGGGAGCTGTTTTTT	CASSYAQGRTGELFF
TRBV6-2/TRBV6-3	TRBJ2-7	.	.	TGTGCCAGCAGTCCCCGGGGGACCCTAGTTTACGAGCAGTACTTC	CASSPRGTLVYEQYF
TRBV13	TRBJ1-3	.	.	TGTGCCAGCAACTACGGTGCCTCTGGAAACACCATATATTTT	CASNYGASGNTIYF
TRBV9	TRBJ2-2	TRBD1	.	TGTGCCAGCAGCGTAGCGTTAAGGGGGCTCGACACCGGGGAGCTGTTTTTT	CASSVALRGLDTGELFF
TRBV19	TRBJ2-7	TRBD2	.	TGTGCCAGTAGTATTAGCGGGCGATCCTCCTACGAGCAGTACTTC	CASSISGRSSYEQYF
TRBV14	TRBJ2-1	TRBD1	.	TGTGCCAGCCATCCGGGACAGGGACTCTACAATGAGCAGTTCTTC	CASHPGQGLYNEQFF
TRBV4-2	TRBJ1-6	.	.	TGTGCCAGCAGCCAAGATCGCCCGGAAGCGCTCCACTTT	CASSQDRPEALHF
TRBV18	TRBJ2-7	.	once	TGTGCCAGCTCACCACCACAGAACCTCTACGAGCAGTACTTC	CASSPPQNLYEQYF
TRBV27	TRBJ2-5	TRBD2	.	TGTGCCAGCAGACTAGCGGGGGGGCAAGAGACCCAGTACTTC	CASRLAGGQETQYF